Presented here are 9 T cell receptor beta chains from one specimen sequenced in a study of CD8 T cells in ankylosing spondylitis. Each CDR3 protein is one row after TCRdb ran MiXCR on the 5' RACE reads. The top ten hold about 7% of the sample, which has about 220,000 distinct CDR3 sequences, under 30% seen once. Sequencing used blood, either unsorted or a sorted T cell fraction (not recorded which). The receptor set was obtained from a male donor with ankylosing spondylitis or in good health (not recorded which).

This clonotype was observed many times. This CDR3 reads CASSSGTFSTGELFF. CDR3 nucleotides: TGCGCCAGCAGCTCCGGGACGTTTAGCACCGGGGAGCTGTTTTTT. This chain joins TRBV5-1 and TRBJ2-2; tentatively, D is TRBD1 or TRBD2 (5 bases each). This CDR3 is built from 15 residues. Trimming left V 3 bases short and J 4 bases short, with 13 bases between. Germline loops: CDR1 SGHRS, CDR2 YFSETQ. The whole variable domain, remainder taken from reference TRBV5-1 and TRBJ2-2, is KAGVTQTPRYLIKTRGQQVTLSCSPISGHRSVSWYQQTPGQGLQFLFEYFSETQRNKGNFPGRFSGRQFSNSRSEMNVSTLELGDSALYLCASSSGTFSTGELFFGEGSRLTVL.

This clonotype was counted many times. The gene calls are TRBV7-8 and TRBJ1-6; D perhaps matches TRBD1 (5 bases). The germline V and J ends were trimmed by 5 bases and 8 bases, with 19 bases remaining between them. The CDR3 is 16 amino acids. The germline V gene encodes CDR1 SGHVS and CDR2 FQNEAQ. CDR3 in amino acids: CASSPNTSGEYSPLHF. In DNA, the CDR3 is TGTGCCAGCAGCCCGAACACGTCGGGGGAATATTCACCCCTCCACTTT.

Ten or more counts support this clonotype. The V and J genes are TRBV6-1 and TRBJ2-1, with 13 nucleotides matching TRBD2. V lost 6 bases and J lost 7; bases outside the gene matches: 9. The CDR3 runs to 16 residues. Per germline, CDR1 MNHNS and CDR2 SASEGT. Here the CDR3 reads CASSRLAGGNLNEQFF. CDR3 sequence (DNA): TGTGCCAGCAGCAGACTAGCGGGGGGTAATCTGAATGAGCAGTTCTTC.

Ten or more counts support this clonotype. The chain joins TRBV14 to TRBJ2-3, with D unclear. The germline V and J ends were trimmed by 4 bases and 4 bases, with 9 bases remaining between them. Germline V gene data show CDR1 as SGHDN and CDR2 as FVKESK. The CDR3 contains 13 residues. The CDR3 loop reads CASSPFQADTQYF. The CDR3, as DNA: TGTGCCAGCAGCCCCTTTCAAGCAGATACGCAGTATTTT.

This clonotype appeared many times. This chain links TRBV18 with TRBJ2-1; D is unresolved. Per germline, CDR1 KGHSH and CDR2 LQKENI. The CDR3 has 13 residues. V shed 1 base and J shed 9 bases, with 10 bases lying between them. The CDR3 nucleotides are TGTGCCAGCTCACCACGAAGTTGGGGTGAGCAGTTCTTC. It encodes CASSPRSWGEQFF.

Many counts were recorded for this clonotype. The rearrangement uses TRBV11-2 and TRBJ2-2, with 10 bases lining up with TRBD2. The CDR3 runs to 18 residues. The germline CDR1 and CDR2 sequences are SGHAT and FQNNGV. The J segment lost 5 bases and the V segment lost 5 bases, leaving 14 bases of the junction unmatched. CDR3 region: CASSMVPGATSGTGELFF. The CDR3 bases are TGTGCCAGCAGCATGGTCCCCGGGGCGACTAGCGGGACCGGGGAGCTGTTTTTT.

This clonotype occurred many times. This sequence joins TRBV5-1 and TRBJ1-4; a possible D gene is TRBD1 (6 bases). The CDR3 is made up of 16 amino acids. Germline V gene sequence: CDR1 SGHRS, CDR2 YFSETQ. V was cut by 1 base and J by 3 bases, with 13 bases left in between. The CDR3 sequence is CASSLRSGGPNEKLFF. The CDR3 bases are TGCGCCAGCAGCTTGAGATCGGGGGGCCCTAATGAAAAACTGTTTTTT.

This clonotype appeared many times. In DNA form, the CDR3 reads TGCAGTGCTAGTCGCCAGATGTTAGAGACCCAGTACTTC. It codes for CSASRQMLETQYF. The rearrangement uses TRBV20-1 and TRBJ2-5, with D hard to call. Trimming removed 3 bases from V and 4 bases from J, with 12 bases in between. Germline values: CDR1 DFQATT, CDR2 SNEGSKA (reference sequence). This CDR3 region has 13 residues.

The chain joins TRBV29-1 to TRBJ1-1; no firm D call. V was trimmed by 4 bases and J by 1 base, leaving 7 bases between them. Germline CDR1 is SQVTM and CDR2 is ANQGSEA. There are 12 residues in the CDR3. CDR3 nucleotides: TGCAGCGTTGGTGGTAGGAACACTGAAGCTTTCTTT. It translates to CSVGGRNTEAFF.